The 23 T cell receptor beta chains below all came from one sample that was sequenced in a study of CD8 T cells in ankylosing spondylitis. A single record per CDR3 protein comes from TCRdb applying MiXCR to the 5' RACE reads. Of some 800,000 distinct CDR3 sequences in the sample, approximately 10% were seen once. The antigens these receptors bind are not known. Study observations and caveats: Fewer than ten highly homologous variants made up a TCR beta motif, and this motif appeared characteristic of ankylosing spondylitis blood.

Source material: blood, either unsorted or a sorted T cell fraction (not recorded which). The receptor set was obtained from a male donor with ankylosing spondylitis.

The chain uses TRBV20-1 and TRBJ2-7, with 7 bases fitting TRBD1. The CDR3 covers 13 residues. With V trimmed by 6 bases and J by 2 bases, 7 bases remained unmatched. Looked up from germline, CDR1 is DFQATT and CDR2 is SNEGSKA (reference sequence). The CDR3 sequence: CSAIRDSPYEQYF. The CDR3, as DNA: TGCAGTGCAATTCGGGACAGCCCCTACGAGCAGTACTTC.

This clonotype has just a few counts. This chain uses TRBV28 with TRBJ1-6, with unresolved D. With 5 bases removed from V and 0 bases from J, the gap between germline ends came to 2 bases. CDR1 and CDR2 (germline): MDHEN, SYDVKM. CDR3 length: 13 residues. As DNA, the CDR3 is TGTGCCAGCAGTAACTCCTATAATTCACCCCTCCACTTT. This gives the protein CASSNSYNSPLHF.

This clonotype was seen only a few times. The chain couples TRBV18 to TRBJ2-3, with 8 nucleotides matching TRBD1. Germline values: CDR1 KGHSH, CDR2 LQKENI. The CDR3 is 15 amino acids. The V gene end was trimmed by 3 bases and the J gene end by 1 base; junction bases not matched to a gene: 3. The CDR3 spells CASSPDREGTDTQYF. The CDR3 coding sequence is TGTGCCAGCTCACCGGACAGGGAAGGCACAGATACGCAGTATTTT.

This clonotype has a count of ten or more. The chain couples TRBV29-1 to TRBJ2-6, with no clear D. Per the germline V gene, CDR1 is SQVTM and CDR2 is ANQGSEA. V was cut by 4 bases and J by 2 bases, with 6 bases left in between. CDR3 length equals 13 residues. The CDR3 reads CSVAKAGANVLTF. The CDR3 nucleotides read TGCAGCGTTGCGAAGGCTGGGGCCAACGTCCTGACTTTC.

CDR3 amino acids: CASSPFTGGSGETQYF. The CDR3 region has the DNA TGTGCCAGCAGTCCCTTTACCGGCGGGAGCGGGGAGACCCAGTACTTC. J is TRBJ2-5 and V is TRBV28, with 7 bases matching TRBD2. The CDR3 has 16 residues. The germline gives CDR1 MDHEN, CDR2 SYDVKM. Trimming cost V 5 bases and J 5 bases; bases outside gene matches: 14. Full variable domain (rest looked up from reference TRBV28 and TRBJ2-5): DVKVTQSSRYLVKRTGEKVFLECVQDMDHENMFWYRQDPGLGLRLIYFSYDVKMKEKGDIPEGYSVSREKKERFSLILESASTNQTSMYLCASSPFTGGSGETQYFGPGTRLLVL.

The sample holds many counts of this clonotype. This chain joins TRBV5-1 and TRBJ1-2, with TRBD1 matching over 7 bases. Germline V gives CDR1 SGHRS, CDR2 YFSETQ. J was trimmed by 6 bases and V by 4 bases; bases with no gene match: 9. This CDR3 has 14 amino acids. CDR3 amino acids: CASSPGQNTDGYTF. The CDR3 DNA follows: TGCGCCAGCAGCCCGGGACAGAATACTGATGGCTACACCTTC.

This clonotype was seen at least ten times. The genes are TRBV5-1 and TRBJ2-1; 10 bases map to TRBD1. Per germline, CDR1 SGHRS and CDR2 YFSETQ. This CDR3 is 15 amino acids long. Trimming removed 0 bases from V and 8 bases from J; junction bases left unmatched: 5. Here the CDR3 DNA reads TGCGCCAGCAGCTTGGTGGGACAGGGGACGGATGAGCAGTTCTTC. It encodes CASSLVGQGTDEQFF.

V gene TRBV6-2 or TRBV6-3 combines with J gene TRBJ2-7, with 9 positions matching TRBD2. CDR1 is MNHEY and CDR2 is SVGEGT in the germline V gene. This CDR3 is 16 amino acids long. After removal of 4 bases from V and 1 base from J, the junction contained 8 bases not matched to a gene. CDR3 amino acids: CASSSPGTSTSYEQYF. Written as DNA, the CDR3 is TGTGCCAGCAGTTCACCCGGGACTAGCACATCCTACGAGCAGTACTTC.

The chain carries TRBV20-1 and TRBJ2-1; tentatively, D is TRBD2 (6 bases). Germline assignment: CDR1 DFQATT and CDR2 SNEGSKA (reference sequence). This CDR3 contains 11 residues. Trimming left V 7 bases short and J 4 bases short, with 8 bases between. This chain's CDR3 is CSGSGYNEQFF. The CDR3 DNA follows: TGCAGTGGTAGCGGATACAATGAGCAGTTCTTC.

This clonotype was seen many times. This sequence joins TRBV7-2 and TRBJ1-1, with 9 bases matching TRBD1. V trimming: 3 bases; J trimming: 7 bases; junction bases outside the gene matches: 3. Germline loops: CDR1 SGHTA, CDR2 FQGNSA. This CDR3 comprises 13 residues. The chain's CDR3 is CASSLMTGGEAFF. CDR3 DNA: TGTGCCAGCAGCTTGATGACAGGGGGTGAAGCTTTCTTT.

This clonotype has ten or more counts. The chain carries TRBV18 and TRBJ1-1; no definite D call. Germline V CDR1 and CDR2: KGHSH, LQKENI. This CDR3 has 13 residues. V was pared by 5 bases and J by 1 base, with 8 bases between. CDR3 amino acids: CASSTDGNTEAFF. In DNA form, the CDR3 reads TGTGCCAGCTCAACCGACGGGAACACTGAAGCTTTCTTT.

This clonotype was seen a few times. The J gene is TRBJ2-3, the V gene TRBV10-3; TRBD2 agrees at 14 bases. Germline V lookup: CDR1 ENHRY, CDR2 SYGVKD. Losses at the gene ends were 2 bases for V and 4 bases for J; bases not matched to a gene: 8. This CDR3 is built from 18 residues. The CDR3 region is CAISETPGTSGGADTQYF. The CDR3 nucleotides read TGTGCCATCAGTGAGACTCCCGGGACTAGCGGGGGAGCAGATACGCAGTATTTT.

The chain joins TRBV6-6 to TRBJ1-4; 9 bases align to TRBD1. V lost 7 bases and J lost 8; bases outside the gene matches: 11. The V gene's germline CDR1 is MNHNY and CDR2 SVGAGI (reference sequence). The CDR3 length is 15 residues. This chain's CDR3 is CASNKGGTGREKLFF. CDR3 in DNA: TGTGCCAGCAACAAAGGGGGGACAGGGAGGGAAAAACTGTTTTTT.

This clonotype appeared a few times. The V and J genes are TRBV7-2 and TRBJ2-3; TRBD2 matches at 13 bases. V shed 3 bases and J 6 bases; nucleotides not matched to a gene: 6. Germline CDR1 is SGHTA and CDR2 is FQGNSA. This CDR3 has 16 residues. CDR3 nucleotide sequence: TGTGCCAGCAGCTTTCGACTAGCGGGAGGTGGTGATACGCAGTATTTT. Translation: CASSFRLAGGGDTQYF.

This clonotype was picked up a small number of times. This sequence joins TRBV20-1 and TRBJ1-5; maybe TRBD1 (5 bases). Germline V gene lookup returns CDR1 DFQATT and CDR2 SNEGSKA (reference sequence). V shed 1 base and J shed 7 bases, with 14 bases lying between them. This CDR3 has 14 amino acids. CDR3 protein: CSARVPGYGQPQHF. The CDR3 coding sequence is TGCAGTGCTAGAGTCCCAGGGTACGGCCAGCCCCAGCATTTT.

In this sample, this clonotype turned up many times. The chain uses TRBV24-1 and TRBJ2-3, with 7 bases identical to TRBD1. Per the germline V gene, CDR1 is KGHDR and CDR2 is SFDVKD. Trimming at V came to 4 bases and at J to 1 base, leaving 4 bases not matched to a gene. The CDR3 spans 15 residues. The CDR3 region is CATSDPGTGTDTQYF. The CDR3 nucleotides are TGTGCCACCAGTGACCCCGGGACAGGCACAGATACGCAGTATTTT.

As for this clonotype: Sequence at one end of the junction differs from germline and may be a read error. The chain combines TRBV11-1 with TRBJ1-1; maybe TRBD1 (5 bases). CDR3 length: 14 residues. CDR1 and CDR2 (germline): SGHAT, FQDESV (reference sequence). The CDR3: CDSCDLGVCTEAFF. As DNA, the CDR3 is TGTGACAGCTGCGACTTGGGGGTGTGCACTGAAGCTTTCTTT.

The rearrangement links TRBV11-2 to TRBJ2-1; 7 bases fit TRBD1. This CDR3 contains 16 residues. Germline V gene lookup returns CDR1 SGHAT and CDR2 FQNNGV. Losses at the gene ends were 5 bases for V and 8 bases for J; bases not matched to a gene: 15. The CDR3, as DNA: TGTGCCAGCAGCCGACAGGGACCGATCGTAGGGGATGAGCAGTTCTTC. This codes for CASSRQGPIVGDEQFF.

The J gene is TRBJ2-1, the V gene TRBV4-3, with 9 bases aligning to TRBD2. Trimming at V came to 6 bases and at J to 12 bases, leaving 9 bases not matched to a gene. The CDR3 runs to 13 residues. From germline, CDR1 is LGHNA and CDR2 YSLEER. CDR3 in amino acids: CASSLLAGPGQFF. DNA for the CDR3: TGCGCCAGCAGTCTTCTAGCGGGACCCGGGCAGTTCTTC.

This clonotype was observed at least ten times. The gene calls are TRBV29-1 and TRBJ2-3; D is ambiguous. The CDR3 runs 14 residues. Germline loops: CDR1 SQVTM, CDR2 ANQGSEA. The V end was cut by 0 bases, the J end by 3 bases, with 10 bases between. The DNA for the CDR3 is TGCAGCGTTGAAGACCCTTCCCGGACAGATACGCAGTATTTT. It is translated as CSVEDPSRTDTQYF.

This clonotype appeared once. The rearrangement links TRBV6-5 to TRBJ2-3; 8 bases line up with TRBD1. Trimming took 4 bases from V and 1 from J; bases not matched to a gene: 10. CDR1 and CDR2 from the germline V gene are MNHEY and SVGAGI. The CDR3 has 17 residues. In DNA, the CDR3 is TGTGCCAGCAGTTTATTCCGCGGACAGGGTCGCACAGATACGCAGTATTTT. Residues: CASSLFRGQGRTDTQYF.

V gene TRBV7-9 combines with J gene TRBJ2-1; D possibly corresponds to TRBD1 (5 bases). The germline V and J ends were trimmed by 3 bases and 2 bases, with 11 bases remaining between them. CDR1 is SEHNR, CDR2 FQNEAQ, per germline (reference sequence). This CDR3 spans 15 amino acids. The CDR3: CASSFRGATYNEQFF. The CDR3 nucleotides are TGTGCCAGCAGCTTTCGTGGGGCAACCTACAATGAGCAGTTCTTC. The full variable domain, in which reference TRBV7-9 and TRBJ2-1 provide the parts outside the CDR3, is DTGVSQNPRHKITKRGQNVTFRCDPISEHNRLYWYRQTLGQGPEFLTYFQNEAQLEKSRLLSDRFSAERPKGSFSTLEIQRTEQGDSAMYLCASSFRGATYNEQFFGPGTRLTVL.

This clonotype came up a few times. CDR3 in DNA: TGCAGTGCGAGAACAGGGGCCGGCACAGATACGCAGTATTTT. Translating gives CSARTGAGTDTQYF. The chain uses TRBV20-1 and TRBJ2-3, with TRBD1 identical over 7 bases. Germline V gene sequence: CDR1 DFQATT, CDR2 SNEGSKA (reference sequence). This CDR3 region has 14 residues. V lost 6 bases to trimming and J lost 1 base; unmatched junction nucleotides: 7.